This T cell receptor beta chain is drawn from a study of persistence of HIV-infected CD4 T cells (dated by TCRdb to 2020 to 2021). In the study overall: CMV- and HIV-1 Gag-responding CD4+ T cells were isolated from ART-treated individuals so that antigen-driven clonal expansion of HIV-1-infected cells could be examined. Suppressive ART had been received by participants for a median of roughly 8 years. Peripheral blood samples of up to roughly 200 mL were taken at multiple time points, with the exception of two participants who underwent leukapheresis at a single time point. The clonality of all cells in each sorted population was assessed by TCRbeta sequencing, whereas the clonality of infected cells was assessed by proviral sequencing. For the TCR cluster analysis across participants, about 8 participants were included for CMV and six or seven participants for Gag. Study-wide findings and limitations: Enrichment of degenerate expanded CDR3beta sequences was found in antigen-responding cells, suggesting convergent selection of CD4+ responses to CMV and Gag. Few individuals were included in the study, and only a limited range of antigens was tested. TCRbeta richness in CMV- and Gag-responding cells was significantly lower than in anti-CD3/anti-CD28-responding cells; CMV-responding cells had higher oligoclonality than CD3/CD28-stimulated and Gag-responding cells. Within the same sorted populations, TCR oligoclonality correlated with proviral oligoclonality. Restriction of bulk TCR analyses to the rare CMV-responding cells that actually carried HIV-1 proviruses was not possible.

On this clone: What antigen it recognizes has not been identified. The input lacks base qualities; no much larger clone sits a single base away.

The immunoSEQ hsTCRB assay version 4 in survey mode was used to sequence TCRbeta repertoires from genomic DNA. For TCRbeta sequencing, genomic DNA was diluted to around 9.6 ng/uL, and up to about 1 ug was used per sample. In the original analysis: TCRbeta data were analyzed in ImmunoSeq Analyzer 3.0, with diversity computed on productive nucleotide rearrangements. Lower-bound TCR diversity was estimated with the improved Chao index, and clonality with the Gini coefficient using the Immunarch R package. When different nucleotide rearrangements encoded the same CDR3beta amino acid sequence, each rearrangement was treated as a distinct clonotype. Differential abundance analysis identified TCRbeta sequences significantly enriched in antigen-responding cells relative to anti-CD3/anti-CD28-activated cells. TCRs were clustered by predicted peptide-MHC specificity with GLIPH2, both within individual participants and across merged participant data sets. TCRdb stores this immuneACCESS table with in-frame sequences only. Part of the clones is absent; in the studies checked, under half of the shortfall reflects unresolved V genes, and no reason is known for the rest. For V, J and clone size, that table is used; D and trimming come from the DNA. The sample records roughly 34,000 clones, more than 75% of which are singletons. The ten largest clones take up under 6.5% of the sample.

This specimen's treatment or condition label, per the study, means: suppressive antiretroviral therapy. Lysates of CMV-infected fibroblasts were used at about 10 ug/mL for cell stimulation. Memory populations depleted of antigen-responding cells were obtained by sorting nonresponding CD40L-negative CD69-negative CD45RO-high memory CD4+ T cells. Participants were HIV-1-infected adults who started suppressive ART during chronic infection. For at least 4 years, the participants' plasma HIV-1 RNA had been undetectable, below 50 copies/mL. To be included, a participant needed positive CMV serology and a CD4+ T cell count above 400 cells/uL. Before stimulation, PBMCs were isolated using density centrifugation and then depleted of CD8+ T cells. CD8-depleted PBMCs were stimulated for about 18 hours with anti-CD28/CD49d costimulation, CD40-blocking antibody and enfuvirtide to prevent new infections. Sorting was done on either a Beckman Coulter MoFlo Legacy or an XDP sorter, and propidium iodide was used to exclude dead cells. Genomic DNA was extracted with the QIAamp DNA Mini Kit for samples above one million cells, otherwise with the Quick-DNA Microprep Kit.

The CDR3, from cysteine to phenylalanine, totals 18 residues. The kept DNA is CDR3 alone, 54 bases in frame from the first base. CDR1 and CDR2, looked up from the germline V gene, are SGHDT and YYEEEE. Germline trimming: 4 bases from V, 3 bases from J; junction bases outside gene matches: 9. Rearrangement joined TRBV5-6 to TRBJ2-6; TRBD1 fits 11 bases in the junction. This clonotype was sampled from an adult woman with HIV who was CMV-seropositive. Source: CD4+ T cells sorted from PBMCs after roughly 18-hour stimulation, taken from a patient who received antiretroviral therapy. The meaning of the sample's cell subset or site label: CD40L-CD69- CD45RO-high memory CD4 T cells not responding to CMV lysate. The nucleotide sequence is given as TGTGCCAGCAGCCTTATCGGACAGGGGGCTTATGGGGCCAACGTCCTGACTTTC. This encodes CASSLIGQGAYGANVLTF.